The clone carrying this TCR beta chain appeared a single time. The antigen remains unidentified. The data are from a study of cytomegalovirus exposure and HLA in healthy donors. Using immunoSEQ multiplex PCR, the repertoire was profiled, and TCRdb retains in-frame clones only, with some absent. The sample contains tens of thousands of clones, around 93% of which appear only once. Notes on the study in general: First-cohort TCR clusters were later found to tend to co-occur in the 90 to 150 validation repertoires. Some TCR beta chains (roughly 150 of them) were listed as cytomegalovirus-associated.

From germline, CDR1 is SGHVS and CDR2 FNYEAQ. Trimming removed 5 bases from V and 3 bases from J, with 23 bases in between. The CDR3 length is 17 residues. Sequenced material: PBMCs. The TCR sequence derives from a woman aged 25 to 39 in good health and CMV-seropositive. The V gene is TRBV7-6, the J gene TRBJ2-7, with unresolved D. The CDR3 nucleotides are TGTGCCAGCAGCCTACGCCCACCTACCTCTACCGTCTACGAGCAGTACTTC. This sequence encodes CASSLRPPTSTVYEQYF.